This T cell receptor (beta chain) was sequenced for a study of blood T cell repertoires in COVID-19. Looking at the study overall: From the United States, Italy and Spain came samples of acute and convalescent COVID-19.

CDR1 and CDR2 from the germline V gene are SGDLS and YYNGEE. With 3 bases clipped from V and 3 bases from J, the junction kept 9 bases outside the gene matches. CDR3 length: 18 residues. This clone has a single count. Original analysis: The assay estimated nucleated cells by amplifying reference gene primers. The repertoire was sequenced with immunoSEQ multiplex PCR; TCRdb's copy has only in-frame clones and lacks some. V and J calls and clone size are given by that table; D and trimming were obtained from the DNA. This table has fewer than 300,000 clones, approximately 91% appearing once. The J gene is TRBJ2-3, the V gene TRBV9; TRBD2 aligns across 14 bases. What was sequenced was peripheral blood. The clonotype comes from a person under 35 with COVID-19, enrolled during active disease. The CDR3 is CASSAYTGTSGSTDTQYF. Here the CDR3 DNA reads TGTGCCAGCAGCGCCTACACCGGGACTAGCGGGAGTACAGATACGCAGTATTTT.